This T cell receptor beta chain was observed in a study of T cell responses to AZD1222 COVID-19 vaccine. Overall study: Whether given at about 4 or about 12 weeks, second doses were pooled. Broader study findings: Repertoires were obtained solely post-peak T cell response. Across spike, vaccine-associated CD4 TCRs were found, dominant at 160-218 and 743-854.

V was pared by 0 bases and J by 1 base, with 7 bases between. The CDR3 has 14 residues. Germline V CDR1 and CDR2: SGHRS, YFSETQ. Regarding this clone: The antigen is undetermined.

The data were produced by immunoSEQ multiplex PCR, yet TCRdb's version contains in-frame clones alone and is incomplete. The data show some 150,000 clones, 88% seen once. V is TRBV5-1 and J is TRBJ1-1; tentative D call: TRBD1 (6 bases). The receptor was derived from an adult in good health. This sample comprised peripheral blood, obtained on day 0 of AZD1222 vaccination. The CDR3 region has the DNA TGCGCCAGCAGCTTGGCGACAGGGAACACTGAAGCTTTCTTT. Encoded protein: CASSLATGNTEAFF.